The clone carrying this T cell receptor (beta chain) showed up just once. The antigen is undetermined. The entry originates in a study of blood T cells in healthy people across ages. Findings and caveats of the study: It was the long-lived donors that had more naive CD4+ cells and higher diversity than aged donors.

Per germline, CDR1 SNHLY and CDR2 FYNNEI. The V segment lost 6 bases and the J segment 3 bases; nucleotides outside the gene matches: 6. The CDR3 runs 15 residues. No fewer than 6 micrograms of total RNA were isolated from every sample. With a J-beta primer mix and a sample-barcoded 5' primer, a second PCR ran 7 to 11 cycles. Each cDNA molecule received a tag from a template-switch adaptor that had 12 random nucleotides. TCRdb re-derived calls from the 5' RACE reads in MiXCR, one entry per CDR3 protein. There are roughly 900,000 distinct CDR3 sequences in the sample; around 30% occur only once, and 15% to 20% lies in the top ten.

The TCR was taken from a woman aged 80 or older in good health. Source material: blood. J is TRBJ1-5 and V is TRBV2, with TRBD1 matching over 9 bases. The DNA of the CDR3 is TGTGCCAGCAGGGGACAGGGAATAAACAATCAGCCCCAGCATTTT. Amino acids: CASRGQGINNQPQHF.